The subject of this entry is one T cell receptor (beta chain). The antigen is undetermined. V lost 3 bases and J lost 9; bases outside the gene matches: 5. The CDR3 runs 14 residues. The germline CDR1 and CDR2 sequences are KGHSH and LQKENI. The data stem from a study of T cell responses to AZD1222 COVID-19 vaccine. Repertoires were generated with immunoSEQ multiplex PCR, while TCRdb's copy carries only in-frame clones and drops some. The data hold around 92,000 clones, with roughly 93% observed a single time. Findings and limits, study-wide: Donors were largely white British and mainly female; clonal diversity was possibly underestimated.

The V gene is TRBV18, the J gene TRBJ1-6; 7 nucleotides agree with TRBD1. The sample was peripheral blood, taken on day 0 of AZD1222 vaccination. The clonotype comes from an adult in good health. The CDR3 region is CASSPGTESSPLHF. CDR3 bases: TGTGCCAGCTCACCTGGGACAGAAAGTTCACCCCTCCACTTT.